This T cell receptor (beta chain) came from a study of T-cell memory formation after mild COVID-19. Turning to the study itself: TCR clusters were mostly confined to one donor each.

Whole-study results and caveats: Largely, contracting CD4+ clones fell within CM and EM, and contracting CD8+ clones within EMRA. Clones contracting over day 15 to 85 were CD4/CD8 balanced, with later expanders leaning CD4+.

Employing constant-segment primers, 5'RACE generated TCR alpha and TCR beta cDNA libraries bearing sample barcodes and UMIs. TCRdb reprocessed the 5' RACE reads via MiXCR and lists one record per CDR3 protein. Of around 200,000 distinct CDR3 sequences in the sample, about a fifth were seen once. A note on this clonotype: Its target is unknown.

This CDR3 has 13 residues. Per germline, CDR1 SGHTA and CDR2 FQGNSA. Trimming left V 8 bases short and J 4 bases short, with 14 bases between. The sequenced sample was PBMCs or a T cell subset sorted from them (not recorded which). The receptor comes from an adult woman who had mild COVID-19 (a few samples of this study predate the infection). Cell type and time point are not known. This chain uses TRBV7-2 with TRBJ2-5; the D is unclear. The CDR3 spells CASGGWLGETQYF. CDR3 coding DNA: TGTGCCAGCGGCGGTTGGTTGGGAGAGACCCAGTACTTC.